This T cell receptor (beta chain) was captured by sequencing in a study of cytomegalovirus exposure and HLA in healthy donors (dated by TCRdb to about 2017). Regarding the research as a whole: An earlier analysis of approximately 640 of the donors reported 250 to 300 Gb of sequence data and some 120 million unique TCR beta sequences from around 200 million T cells. HLA typing covered class I and class II loci at four-digit resolution. The study aimed to test whether signatures of past pathogen exposure could be identified by cataloging public T cell receptors. High-throughput TCR immunosequencing, statistical association of individual TCRs with disease status, and machine learning were combined to predict cytomegalovirus infection status. In an earlier analysis of roughly 540 of the donors, high-throughput TCR beta sequencing was used to judge whether each TCR beta V gene segment behaved as functional or pseudogenic. Among the roughly 400 genotyped donors, approximately 76% belonged to the genetic ancestry cluster associated with self-reported Caucasian donors. The number of donors typed differed by locus, with roughly 629-640 for A, B, C, DRB1 and DQB1, roughly 520 for DQA1, 600 to 610 for DPA1, and approximately 470 for DPB1. Rather than using new phenotypic data, the later analysis identified candidate immune exposures from TCR beta sequences and from how often those sequences occurred across donors. Every repertoire in the discovery cohort had been generated on one and the same sequencing platform. The study profiled the T cell repertoires of under 850 subjects by immunosequencing and related them to cytomegalovirus serostatus. Along with the approximately 650-subject first cohort, a separate validation cohort of 120 different subjects was used. Donor age, sex, ethnicity and CMV serostatus were compiled alongside the repertoire data. In a later genetic analysis, genome-wide SNP genotypes for about 60% of the 666 donors were used, and that subset was treated as a discovery cohort. Roughly 5 DR-DQ haplotypes were handled as single units for association and clustering because linkage in the cohort was strong. To study patterns of TCR occurrence, a later analysis re-analyzed previously published TCR beta repertoires from just over 650 donors and added high-resolution HLA genotyping. Among roughly 370 genotyped donors of the cohort, an average of 235,054 unique TCR beta nucleotide sequences were sequenced per donor, roughly a sixth of them non-productive. An early release that covered roughly 600 HLA-typed donors contained around 300 gigabases of sequencing data and 70 million to 100 million unique TCR sequences. Overall study outcomes, separate from this receptor: HLA typing was unavailable for some donors at each locus, so association tests used only the typed subset. Roughly uniform sequencing depth across donors was assumed in presence/absence analyses, although this assumption may not hold. In a later analysis, several top co-occurrence clusters were reported to appear linked to parvovirus B19, influenza, CMV and Epstein-Barr virus. While some public TCRs were present in many individuals, most TCR sequences turned up only very rarely across donors. According to a later genetic analysis, donors in an Asian-associated ancestry cluster had fewer N-insertions in productive TCRs than the approximately 700-donor mean. The authors suggested that the approach could potentially be generalized to other disease states and immunological phenotypes. Specific HLA alleles were associated with 16,951 TCR beta sequences at a false discovery rate of 0.05 in a later analysis. Cytomegalovirus status was reported to be diagnosed by the classifier with high specificity and sensitivity in both the original and validation cohorts. Strong co-occurrence of HLA alleles, especially DR and DQ, made assigning TCR associations to individual alleles difficult. A later genetic analysis associated a missense DCLRE1C variant with V-gene and J-gene trimming of TCR beta chains, and an independent cohort replicated the association. A cluster of highly shared sequence variants was judged likely to represent a technical artifact of the sequencing pipeline. In this cohort, only TCR beta chains were sequenced, and detectable features were limited by the absence of alpha or paired-chain data. The 87-base-pair reads could not distinguish some IMGT-functional V segments, including TRBV6-2 and TRBV6-3, so those segments were excluded. In the study, some 160 TCR beta chains were listed as associated with cytomegalovirus. A later analysis found that HLA-associated TCR beta chains were more clonally expanded and had lower generation probabilities than equally common non-associated chains. A later analysis found that TCR association rates varied across HLA loci, with DRB1 alleles showing the most associated TCRs and HLA-C alleles the fewest. For the cohort, immune exposure information was limited to CMV serostatus. In a later analysis, most CMV-associated TCR beta chains were found to appear HLA-restricted, with HLA associations seemingly driven largely by CMV exposure. Correlated functional status among segregating V segments might reflect linkage disequilibrium, but an unknown experimental factor could not be ruled out. A few of the identified cytomegalovirus-associated TCR beta chains were confirmed in vitro to be specific for cytomegalovirus antigens. A further reported finding was that TCR beta sequences accurately predicted the HLA-A and HLA-B alleles for most subjects in the first cohort. An earlier analysis of around 600 of the donors showed that most TCR beta V segments appeared in productive rearrangements either about 87% or about 30% of the time, which broadly matched IMGT annotations. Because counts were too low, roughly 16 rarely observed V segments, including chromosome 9 orphons, were left out of the earlier analysis of about 620 of the donors.

The CDR3 goes from the cysteine to the phenylalanine over 14 residues. Only the CDR3 portion is preserved as DNA: 42 bases, with reading frame beginning at the first base. CDR1 and CDR2, per the germline V gene, are MNHEY and SVGAGI. V gives up 11 bases and J gives up 0 bases, and the segment between their germline ends measures 16 bases. The cohort was made up of under 800 healthy bone marrow donors. All cohort members were sampled while nominally healthy, although unrecorded immune exposures were likely present. The donor was CMV seropositive and was included in the group of 250 to 350 seropositive cohort members. Every donor gave a peripheral blood sample, and the peripheral blood mononuclear cells from that sample were used for TCR beta sequencing. Genomic DNA was extracted from the blood cell samples with the Qiagen DNeasy Blood Extraction Kit. The protocol used for the library was the immunoSEQ multiplex PCR assay. For the multiplex PCR, a mixture combining 60 forward primers for TCR Vbeta segments and 13 reverse primers for TCR Jbeta segments was used. The CDR3 region of rearranged TCR beta genes was amplified from genomic DNA by a multiplex PCR assay. The Illumina HiSeq System was used to sequence the amplified TCR beta libraries as 87-base-pair reads. The authors' analysis ran thus. A later analysis tallied 70 million to 100 million unique TCR beta chains across the roughly 610 repertoires, and approximately 9.9 million of those chains were shared by two or more donors. A nearest-neighbor algorithm error-corrected the raw reads and collapsed the reads into unique sequences, merging closely related sequences to remove PCR and sequencing errors. To assign V, D and J gene segments, CDR3 sequences were aligned to IMGT reference sequences. Each retained sequence needed at least a six-nucleotide match to both a V gene segment and a J gene segment. Rearrangements were called productive when the CDR3 lacked stop codons and stayed in frame with V and J; all others were non-productive. CDR3 was defined according to IMGT convention as the region running from the second conserved V-encoded cysteine to the conserved J-encoded phenylalanine. The earlier analysis of about 620 of the donors excluded sequences that lacked an unambiguous match to a single V gene segment. In an earlier analysis of about 590 of the donors, a V segment was called functional when productive rearrangements were above 56.7%, and segregating when the standard deviation between donors exceeded 5%. A statistical classification framework was built for diagnosing cytomegalovirus status from the catalog of TCR beta chain sequences. A later analysis assigned V and J genes by comparing TCR nucleotide sequences with IMGT/GENE-DB human TR gene sequences. A later analysis assigned CDR3 sequences and most-parsimonious VDJ recombination scenarios with the TCRdist pipeline. In a later analysis, each TCR beta chain was defined by its CDR3 amino acid sequence together with its V-gene family, and reads lacking a unique V-gene family were excluded. As a way to deal with suspected cross-contamination and a sequencing artifact, a later analysis dropped under 600 nucleotide sequences that were highly shared and had low generation probability. In a later analysis, a clonal expansion index was calculated for each public chain from normalized within-repertoire ranks of inferred template counts. A later analysis computed generation probabilities with a VDJ recombination model fitted to out-of-frame rearrangements, and checked the results against IGoR. In a later analysis, TCR-TCR, TCR-HLA and TCR-CMV co-occurrence was scored with hypergeometric tests, and a repertoire-size bias correction was applied to TCR pairs. False discovery rates were estimated in a later analysis by permuting HLA or CMV assignments 20 times. In a later analysis, co-occurring TCRs were grouped using DBSCAN, and TCRdist sequence similarity was added for clustering within HLA-allele-positive subsets. For co-occurrence clustering, repertoires with fewer than 30,000 or more than 120,000 public chains were excluded, along with a handful of repertoires with anomalous nucleotide sharing. The table was pulled from immuneACCESS by TCRdb, which kept in-frame rearrangements only. Such tables lose some clones; where checked, under half of the loss comes from unresolved V genes, and the rest has no known cause. That table supplies the V and J calls and clone size; D and trimming were determined from the DNA. This sample gives about 220,000 clones in total; about 81% of them show up just once. The ten biggest clones cover 4.5% to 7% of the sample.

For this clone: The specificity of this receptor is unknown. No base-level quality is on record; no much larger clone is a single base apart.

This clonotype originated in a man in his forties in good health and CMV-seropositive. The sequenced sample consisted of PBMCs. The chain is encoded by TRBV6-5 joined to TRBJ1-2; the D gene cannot be named for sure. The nucleotides read TGTGCCGCGAAACCGGGGATGACTAACTATGGCTACACCTTC. This yields the protein CAAKPGMTNYGYTF.